The source of this TCR beta chain is a study of blood T cell repertoires in COVID-19. For the study at large: Donors in the United States, Italy and Spain gave samples during acute or convalescent COVID-19. Sample material is recorded as cDNA or gDNA derived from T cells, B-cell-depleted T cells, or PBMCs.

Using immunoSEQ multiplex PCR, the repertoire was profiled, and TCRdb retains in-frame clones only, with some absent. The data hold 200,000 to 250,000 clones, with 70% to 90% observed a single time. With 5 bases clipped from V and 4 bases from J, the junction kept 5 bases outside the gene matches. Germline loops: CDR1 LGHDT, CDR2 YNNKEL (reference sequence). CDR3 length: 14 residues. The sequence derives from a woman between 25 and 40 years old who had recovered from COVID-19. The sequencing sample was made of peripheral blood. J is TRBJ2-5 and V is TRBV3-1 (or the pseudogene TRBV3-2); TRBD1 matches at 9 bases. In nucleotides, the CDR3 is TGTGCCAGCAGCGCTGGGACAGGGAGAGAGACCCAGTACTTC. Amino acids: CASSAGTGRETQYF.